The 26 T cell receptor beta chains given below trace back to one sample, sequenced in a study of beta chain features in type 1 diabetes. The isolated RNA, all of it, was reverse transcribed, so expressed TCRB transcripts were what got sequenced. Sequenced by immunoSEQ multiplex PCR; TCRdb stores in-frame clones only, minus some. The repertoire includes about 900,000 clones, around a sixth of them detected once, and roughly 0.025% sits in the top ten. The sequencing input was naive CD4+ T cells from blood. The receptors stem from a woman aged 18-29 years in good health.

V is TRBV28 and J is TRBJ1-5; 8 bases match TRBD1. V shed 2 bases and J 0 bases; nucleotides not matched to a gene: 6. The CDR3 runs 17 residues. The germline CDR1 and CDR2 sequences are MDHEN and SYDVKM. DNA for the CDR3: TGTGCCAGCAGTTTAGACAGGGGTGGCCCTAGCAATCAGCCCCAGCATTTT. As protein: CASSLDRGGPSNQPQHF.

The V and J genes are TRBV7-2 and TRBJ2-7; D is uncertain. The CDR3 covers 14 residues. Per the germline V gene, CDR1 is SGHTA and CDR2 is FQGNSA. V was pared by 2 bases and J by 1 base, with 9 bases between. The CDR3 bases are TGTGCCAGCAGCTTACTTGGGGTTTCCTACGAGCAGTACTTC. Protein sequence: CASSLLGVSYEQYF.

Here the CDR3 DNA reads TGTGCCATCAGTGAGGGGGTGTCTGGGGCCAACGTCCTGACTTTC. It yields the protein CAISEGVSGANVLTF. The V gene is TRBV10-3, the J gene TRBJ2-6; unclear D gene. The V gene lost 2 bases and the J gene lost 1 base, with 6 bases spanning the gap. Germline CDR1 is ENHRY and CDR2 is SYGVKD. The CDR3 sequence is 15 residues long.

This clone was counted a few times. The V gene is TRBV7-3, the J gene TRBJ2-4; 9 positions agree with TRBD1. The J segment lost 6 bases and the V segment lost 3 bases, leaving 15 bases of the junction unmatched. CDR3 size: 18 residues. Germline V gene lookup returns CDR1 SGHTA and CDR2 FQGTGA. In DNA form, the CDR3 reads TGTGCCAGCAGCTTGATTCCCTTGAGGACAGGGGACCGAAACATTCAGTACTTC. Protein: CASSLIPLRTGDRNIQYF.

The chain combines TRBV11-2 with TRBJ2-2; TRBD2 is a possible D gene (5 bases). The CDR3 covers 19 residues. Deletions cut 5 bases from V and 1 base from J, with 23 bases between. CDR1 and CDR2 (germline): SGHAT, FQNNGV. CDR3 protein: CASSRILEAELRNTGELFF. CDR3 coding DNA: TGTGCCAGCAGCCGAATCCTGGAGGCCGAACTCAGGAACACCGGGGAGCTGTTTTTT.

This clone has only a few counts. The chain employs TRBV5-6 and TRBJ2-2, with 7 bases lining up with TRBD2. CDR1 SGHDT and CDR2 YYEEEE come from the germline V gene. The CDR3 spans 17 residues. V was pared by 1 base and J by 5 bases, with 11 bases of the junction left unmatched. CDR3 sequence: CASSLFVSSGFTGELFF. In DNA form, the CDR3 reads TGTGCCAGCAGCTTGTTCGTGTCTAGCGGATTTACCGGGGAGCTGTTTTTT.

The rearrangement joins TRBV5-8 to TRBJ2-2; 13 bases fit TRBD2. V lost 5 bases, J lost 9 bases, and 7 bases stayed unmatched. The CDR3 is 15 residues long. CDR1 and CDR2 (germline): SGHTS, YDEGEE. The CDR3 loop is CASRQLAGGARELFF. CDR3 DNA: TGTGCCAGCAGACAACTAGCGGGAGGGGCGCGGGAGCTGTTTTTT.

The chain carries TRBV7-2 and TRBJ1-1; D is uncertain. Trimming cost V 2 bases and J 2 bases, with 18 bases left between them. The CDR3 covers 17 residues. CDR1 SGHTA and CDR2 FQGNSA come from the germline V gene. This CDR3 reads CASSLWGPSAGNTEAFF. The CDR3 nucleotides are TGTGCCAGCAGCTTATGGGGTCCTTCTGCGGGCAACACTGAAGCTTTCTTT.

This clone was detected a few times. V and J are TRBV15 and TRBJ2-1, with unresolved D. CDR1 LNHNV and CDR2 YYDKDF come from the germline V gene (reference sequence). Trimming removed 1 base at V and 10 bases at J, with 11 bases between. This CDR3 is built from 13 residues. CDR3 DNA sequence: TGTGCCACCAGCAGAGCTCTAGTAGCCGAGCAGTTCTTC. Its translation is CATSRALVAEQFF.

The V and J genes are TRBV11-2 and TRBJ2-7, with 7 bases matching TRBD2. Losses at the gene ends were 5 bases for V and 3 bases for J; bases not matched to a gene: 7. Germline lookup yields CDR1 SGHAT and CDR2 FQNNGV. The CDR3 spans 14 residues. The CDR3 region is CASSTWTRVYEQYF. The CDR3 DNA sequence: TGTGCCAGCAGCACCTGGACTAGGGTCTACGAGCAGTACTTC.

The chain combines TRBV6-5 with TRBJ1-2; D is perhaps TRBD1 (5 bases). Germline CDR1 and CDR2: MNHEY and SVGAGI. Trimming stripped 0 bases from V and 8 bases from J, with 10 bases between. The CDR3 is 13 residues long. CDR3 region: CASSYSGPWGYTF. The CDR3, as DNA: TGTGCCAGCAGTTACTCGGGACCTTGGGGCTACACCTTC.

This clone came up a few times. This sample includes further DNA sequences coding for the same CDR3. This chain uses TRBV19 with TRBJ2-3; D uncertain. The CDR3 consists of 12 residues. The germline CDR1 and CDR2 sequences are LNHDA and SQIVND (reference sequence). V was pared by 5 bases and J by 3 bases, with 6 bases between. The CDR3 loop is CASSSRTDTQYF. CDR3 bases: TGTGCCAGTAGTTCACGAACAGATACGCAGTATTTT.

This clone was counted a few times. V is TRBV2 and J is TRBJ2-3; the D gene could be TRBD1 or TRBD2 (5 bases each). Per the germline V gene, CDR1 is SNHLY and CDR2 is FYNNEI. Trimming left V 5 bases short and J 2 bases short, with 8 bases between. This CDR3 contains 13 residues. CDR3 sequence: CASSWDDTDTQYF. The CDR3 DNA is TGTGCCAGCAGTTGGGACGACACAGATACGCAGTATTTT.

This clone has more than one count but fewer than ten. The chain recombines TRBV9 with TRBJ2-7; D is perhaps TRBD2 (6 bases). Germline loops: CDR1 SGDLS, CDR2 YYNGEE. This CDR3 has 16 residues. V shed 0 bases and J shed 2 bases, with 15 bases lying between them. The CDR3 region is CASSVAGGAGAYEQYF. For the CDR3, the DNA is TGTGCCAGCAGCGTAGCGGGCGGGGCCGGCGCCTACGAGCAGTACTTC.

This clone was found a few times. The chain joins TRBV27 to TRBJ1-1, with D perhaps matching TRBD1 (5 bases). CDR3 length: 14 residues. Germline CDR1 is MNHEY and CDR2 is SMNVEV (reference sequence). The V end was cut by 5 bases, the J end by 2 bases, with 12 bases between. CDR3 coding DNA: TGTGCCAGCAGTCGGGGGTACGGAAACACTGAAGCTTTCTTT. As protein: CASSRGYGNTEAFF.

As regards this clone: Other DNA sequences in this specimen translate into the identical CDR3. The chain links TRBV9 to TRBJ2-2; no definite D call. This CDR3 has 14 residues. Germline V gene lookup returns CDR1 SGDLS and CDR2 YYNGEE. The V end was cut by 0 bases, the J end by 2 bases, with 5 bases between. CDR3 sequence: CASSVAPNTGELFF. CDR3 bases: TGTGCCAGCAGCGTAGCGCCTAACACCGGGGAGCTGTTTTTT.

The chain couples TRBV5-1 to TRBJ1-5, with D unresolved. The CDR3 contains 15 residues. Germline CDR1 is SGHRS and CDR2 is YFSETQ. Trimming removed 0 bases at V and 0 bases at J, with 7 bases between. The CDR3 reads CASSLGTVSNQPQHF. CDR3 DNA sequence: TGCGCCAGCAGCTTGGGAACAGTTAGCAATCAGCCCCAGCATTTT.

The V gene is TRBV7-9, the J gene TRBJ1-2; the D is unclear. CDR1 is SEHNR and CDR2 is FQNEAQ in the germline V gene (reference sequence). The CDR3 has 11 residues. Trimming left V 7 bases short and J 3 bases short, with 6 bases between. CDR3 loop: CASTTDYGYTF. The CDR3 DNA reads TGTGCCAGCACGACGGACTATGGCTACACCTTC. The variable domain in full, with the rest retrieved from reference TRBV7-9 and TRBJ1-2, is DTGVSQNPRHKITKRGQNVTFRCDPISEHNRLYWYRQTLGQGPEFLTYFQNEAQLEKSRLLSDRFSAERPKGSFSTLEIQRTEQGDSAMYLCASTTDYGYTFGSGTRLTVV.

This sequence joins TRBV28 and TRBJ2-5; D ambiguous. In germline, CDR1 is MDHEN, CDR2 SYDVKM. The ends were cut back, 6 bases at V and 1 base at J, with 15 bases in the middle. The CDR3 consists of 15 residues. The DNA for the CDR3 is TGTGCCAGCAGCACCTTCCGCCAGTCCCAAGAGACCCAGTACTTC. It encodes CASSTFRQSQETQYF.

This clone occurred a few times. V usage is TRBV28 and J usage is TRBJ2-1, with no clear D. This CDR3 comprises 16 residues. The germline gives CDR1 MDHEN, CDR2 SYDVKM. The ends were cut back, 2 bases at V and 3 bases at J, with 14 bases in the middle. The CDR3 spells CASSLGFAGFYNEQFF. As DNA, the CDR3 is TGTGCCAGCAGTTTAGGGTTTGCTGGATTCTACAATGAGCAGTTCTTC.

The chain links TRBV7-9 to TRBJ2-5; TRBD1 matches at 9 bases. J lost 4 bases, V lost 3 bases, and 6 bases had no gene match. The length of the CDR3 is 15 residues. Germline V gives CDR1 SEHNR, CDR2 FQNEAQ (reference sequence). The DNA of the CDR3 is TGTGCCAGCAGCTTTCTCGGGACAGGGTTAGAGACCCAGTACTTC. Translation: CASSFLGTGLETQYF.

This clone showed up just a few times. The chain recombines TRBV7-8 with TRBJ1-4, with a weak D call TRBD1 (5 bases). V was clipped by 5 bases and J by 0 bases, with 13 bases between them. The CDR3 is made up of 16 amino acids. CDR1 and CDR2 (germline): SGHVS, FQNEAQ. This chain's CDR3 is CASSPQRGSTNEKLFF. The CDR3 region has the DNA TGTGCCAGCAGCCCGCAGCGGGGCTCAACTAATGAAAAACTGTTTTTT.

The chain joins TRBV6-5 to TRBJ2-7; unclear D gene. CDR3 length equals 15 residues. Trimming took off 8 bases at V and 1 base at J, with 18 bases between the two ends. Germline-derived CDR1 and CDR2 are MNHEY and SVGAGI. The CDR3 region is CASRLRLQNSYEQYF. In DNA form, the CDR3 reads TGTGCCAGCCGATTACGGCTCCAAAATTCCTACGAGCAGTACTTC.

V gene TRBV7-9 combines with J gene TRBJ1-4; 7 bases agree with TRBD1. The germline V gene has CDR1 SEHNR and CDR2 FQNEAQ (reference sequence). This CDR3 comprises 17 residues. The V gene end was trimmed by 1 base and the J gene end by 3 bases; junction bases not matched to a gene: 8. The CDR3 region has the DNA TGTGCCAGCAGCTTAGGGGCTCCGGGACAGTCTAATGAAAAACTGTTTTTT. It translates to CASSLGAPGQSNEKLFF.

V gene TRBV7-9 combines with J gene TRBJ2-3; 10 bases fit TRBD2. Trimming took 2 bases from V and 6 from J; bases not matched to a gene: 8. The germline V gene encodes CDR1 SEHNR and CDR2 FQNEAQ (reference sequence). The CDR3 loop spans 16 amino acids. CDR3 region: CASSLLLAGGTDTQYF. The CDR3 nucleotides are TGTGCCAGCAGCTTACTATTAGCGGGAGGTACTGATACGCAGTATTTT.

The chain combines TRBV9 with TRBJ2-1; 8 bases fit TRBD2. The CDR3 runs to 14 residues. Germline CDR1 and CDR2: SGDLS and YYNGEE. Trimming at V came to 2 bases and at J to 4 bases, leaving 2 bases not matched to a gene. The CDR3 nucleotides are TGTGCCAGCAGCGTCACTAGCGGTTACAATGAGCAGTTCTTC. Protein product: CASSVTSGYNEQFF.